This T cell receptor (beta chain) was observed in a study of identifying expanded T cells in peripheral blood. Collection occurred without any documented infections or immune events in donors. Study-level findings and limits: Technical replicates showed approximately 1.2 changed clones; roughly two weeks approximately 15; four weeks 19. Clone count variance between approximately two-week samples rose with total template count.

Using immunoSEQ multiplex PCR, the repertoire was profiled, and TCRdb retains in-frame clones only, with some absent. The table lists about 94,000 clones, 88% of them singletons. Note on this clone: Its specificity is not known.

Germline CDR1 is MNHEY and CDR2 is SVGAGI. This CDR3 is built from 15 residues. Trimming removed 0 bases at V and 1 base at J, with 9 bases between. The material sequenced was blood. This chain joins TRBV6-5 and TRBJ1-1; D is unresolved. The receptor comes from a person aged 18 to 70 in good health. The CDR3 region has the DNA TGTGCCAGCAGTTACTCCGCAACGGGGAACACTGAAGCTTTCTTT. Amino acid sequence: CASSYSATGNTEAFF.